This TCR beta chain stems from a study of pediatric ulcerative colitis. After removal of 8 bases from V and 4 bases from J, the junction contained 5 bases not matched to a gene. Germline-derived CDR1 and CDR2 are SNHLY and FYNNEI. This CDR3 comprises 15 residues. One to two pinch biopsies were taken from the rectum during colonoscopy. TCRdb's table, derived via immunoSEQ multiplex PCR, lists solely in-frame clones and lacks some. This sample has some 37,000 clones, with around three quarters found just once. The study's findings and limits: Rectal pinch biopsies may include blood-derived T cells. Clonal expansions reduced rectal repertoire diversity in acute severe colitis. Two patients' blood samples yielded substantially fewer templates.

In regard to this clone: The antigen remains unidentified.

This sequence originates from a boy younger than 18 with moderate ulcerative colitis. Material for sequencing was gut tissue. V usage is TRBV2 and J usage is TRBJ2-1; 13 positions agree with TRBD2. The CDR3 is CASGRLAGGYNEQFF. CDR3 coding DNA: TGTGCCAGCGGACGACTAGCGGGGGGTTACAATGAGCAGTTCTTC.